The clone carrying this TCR beta chain occurred a few times. Assay used: immunoSEQ multiplex PCR; TCRdb lists only in-frame clones, some missing. The data contain 200,000 to 250,000 clones, 60% to 70% of them singletons. Germline values: CDR1 LGHNA, CDR2 YNFKEQ. The length of the CDR3 is 14 residues. After removal of 4 bases from V and 10 bases from J, the junction contained 7 bases not matched to a gene. The data originate from a study of shared clonotypes between healthy human individuals. Specimen: memory CD4+ T cells sorted from blood. Subset noted: CD45RA-negative fraction. The clonotype was recovered from a man aged 25-45 years in good health. The chain links TRBV4-2 to TRBJ2-6, with TRBD2 identical over 7 bases. Here the CDR3 DNA reads TGTGCCAGCAGCCTGCGCGGGGAGGGAAACGTCCTGACTTTC. Amino acids: CASSLRGEGNVLTF.